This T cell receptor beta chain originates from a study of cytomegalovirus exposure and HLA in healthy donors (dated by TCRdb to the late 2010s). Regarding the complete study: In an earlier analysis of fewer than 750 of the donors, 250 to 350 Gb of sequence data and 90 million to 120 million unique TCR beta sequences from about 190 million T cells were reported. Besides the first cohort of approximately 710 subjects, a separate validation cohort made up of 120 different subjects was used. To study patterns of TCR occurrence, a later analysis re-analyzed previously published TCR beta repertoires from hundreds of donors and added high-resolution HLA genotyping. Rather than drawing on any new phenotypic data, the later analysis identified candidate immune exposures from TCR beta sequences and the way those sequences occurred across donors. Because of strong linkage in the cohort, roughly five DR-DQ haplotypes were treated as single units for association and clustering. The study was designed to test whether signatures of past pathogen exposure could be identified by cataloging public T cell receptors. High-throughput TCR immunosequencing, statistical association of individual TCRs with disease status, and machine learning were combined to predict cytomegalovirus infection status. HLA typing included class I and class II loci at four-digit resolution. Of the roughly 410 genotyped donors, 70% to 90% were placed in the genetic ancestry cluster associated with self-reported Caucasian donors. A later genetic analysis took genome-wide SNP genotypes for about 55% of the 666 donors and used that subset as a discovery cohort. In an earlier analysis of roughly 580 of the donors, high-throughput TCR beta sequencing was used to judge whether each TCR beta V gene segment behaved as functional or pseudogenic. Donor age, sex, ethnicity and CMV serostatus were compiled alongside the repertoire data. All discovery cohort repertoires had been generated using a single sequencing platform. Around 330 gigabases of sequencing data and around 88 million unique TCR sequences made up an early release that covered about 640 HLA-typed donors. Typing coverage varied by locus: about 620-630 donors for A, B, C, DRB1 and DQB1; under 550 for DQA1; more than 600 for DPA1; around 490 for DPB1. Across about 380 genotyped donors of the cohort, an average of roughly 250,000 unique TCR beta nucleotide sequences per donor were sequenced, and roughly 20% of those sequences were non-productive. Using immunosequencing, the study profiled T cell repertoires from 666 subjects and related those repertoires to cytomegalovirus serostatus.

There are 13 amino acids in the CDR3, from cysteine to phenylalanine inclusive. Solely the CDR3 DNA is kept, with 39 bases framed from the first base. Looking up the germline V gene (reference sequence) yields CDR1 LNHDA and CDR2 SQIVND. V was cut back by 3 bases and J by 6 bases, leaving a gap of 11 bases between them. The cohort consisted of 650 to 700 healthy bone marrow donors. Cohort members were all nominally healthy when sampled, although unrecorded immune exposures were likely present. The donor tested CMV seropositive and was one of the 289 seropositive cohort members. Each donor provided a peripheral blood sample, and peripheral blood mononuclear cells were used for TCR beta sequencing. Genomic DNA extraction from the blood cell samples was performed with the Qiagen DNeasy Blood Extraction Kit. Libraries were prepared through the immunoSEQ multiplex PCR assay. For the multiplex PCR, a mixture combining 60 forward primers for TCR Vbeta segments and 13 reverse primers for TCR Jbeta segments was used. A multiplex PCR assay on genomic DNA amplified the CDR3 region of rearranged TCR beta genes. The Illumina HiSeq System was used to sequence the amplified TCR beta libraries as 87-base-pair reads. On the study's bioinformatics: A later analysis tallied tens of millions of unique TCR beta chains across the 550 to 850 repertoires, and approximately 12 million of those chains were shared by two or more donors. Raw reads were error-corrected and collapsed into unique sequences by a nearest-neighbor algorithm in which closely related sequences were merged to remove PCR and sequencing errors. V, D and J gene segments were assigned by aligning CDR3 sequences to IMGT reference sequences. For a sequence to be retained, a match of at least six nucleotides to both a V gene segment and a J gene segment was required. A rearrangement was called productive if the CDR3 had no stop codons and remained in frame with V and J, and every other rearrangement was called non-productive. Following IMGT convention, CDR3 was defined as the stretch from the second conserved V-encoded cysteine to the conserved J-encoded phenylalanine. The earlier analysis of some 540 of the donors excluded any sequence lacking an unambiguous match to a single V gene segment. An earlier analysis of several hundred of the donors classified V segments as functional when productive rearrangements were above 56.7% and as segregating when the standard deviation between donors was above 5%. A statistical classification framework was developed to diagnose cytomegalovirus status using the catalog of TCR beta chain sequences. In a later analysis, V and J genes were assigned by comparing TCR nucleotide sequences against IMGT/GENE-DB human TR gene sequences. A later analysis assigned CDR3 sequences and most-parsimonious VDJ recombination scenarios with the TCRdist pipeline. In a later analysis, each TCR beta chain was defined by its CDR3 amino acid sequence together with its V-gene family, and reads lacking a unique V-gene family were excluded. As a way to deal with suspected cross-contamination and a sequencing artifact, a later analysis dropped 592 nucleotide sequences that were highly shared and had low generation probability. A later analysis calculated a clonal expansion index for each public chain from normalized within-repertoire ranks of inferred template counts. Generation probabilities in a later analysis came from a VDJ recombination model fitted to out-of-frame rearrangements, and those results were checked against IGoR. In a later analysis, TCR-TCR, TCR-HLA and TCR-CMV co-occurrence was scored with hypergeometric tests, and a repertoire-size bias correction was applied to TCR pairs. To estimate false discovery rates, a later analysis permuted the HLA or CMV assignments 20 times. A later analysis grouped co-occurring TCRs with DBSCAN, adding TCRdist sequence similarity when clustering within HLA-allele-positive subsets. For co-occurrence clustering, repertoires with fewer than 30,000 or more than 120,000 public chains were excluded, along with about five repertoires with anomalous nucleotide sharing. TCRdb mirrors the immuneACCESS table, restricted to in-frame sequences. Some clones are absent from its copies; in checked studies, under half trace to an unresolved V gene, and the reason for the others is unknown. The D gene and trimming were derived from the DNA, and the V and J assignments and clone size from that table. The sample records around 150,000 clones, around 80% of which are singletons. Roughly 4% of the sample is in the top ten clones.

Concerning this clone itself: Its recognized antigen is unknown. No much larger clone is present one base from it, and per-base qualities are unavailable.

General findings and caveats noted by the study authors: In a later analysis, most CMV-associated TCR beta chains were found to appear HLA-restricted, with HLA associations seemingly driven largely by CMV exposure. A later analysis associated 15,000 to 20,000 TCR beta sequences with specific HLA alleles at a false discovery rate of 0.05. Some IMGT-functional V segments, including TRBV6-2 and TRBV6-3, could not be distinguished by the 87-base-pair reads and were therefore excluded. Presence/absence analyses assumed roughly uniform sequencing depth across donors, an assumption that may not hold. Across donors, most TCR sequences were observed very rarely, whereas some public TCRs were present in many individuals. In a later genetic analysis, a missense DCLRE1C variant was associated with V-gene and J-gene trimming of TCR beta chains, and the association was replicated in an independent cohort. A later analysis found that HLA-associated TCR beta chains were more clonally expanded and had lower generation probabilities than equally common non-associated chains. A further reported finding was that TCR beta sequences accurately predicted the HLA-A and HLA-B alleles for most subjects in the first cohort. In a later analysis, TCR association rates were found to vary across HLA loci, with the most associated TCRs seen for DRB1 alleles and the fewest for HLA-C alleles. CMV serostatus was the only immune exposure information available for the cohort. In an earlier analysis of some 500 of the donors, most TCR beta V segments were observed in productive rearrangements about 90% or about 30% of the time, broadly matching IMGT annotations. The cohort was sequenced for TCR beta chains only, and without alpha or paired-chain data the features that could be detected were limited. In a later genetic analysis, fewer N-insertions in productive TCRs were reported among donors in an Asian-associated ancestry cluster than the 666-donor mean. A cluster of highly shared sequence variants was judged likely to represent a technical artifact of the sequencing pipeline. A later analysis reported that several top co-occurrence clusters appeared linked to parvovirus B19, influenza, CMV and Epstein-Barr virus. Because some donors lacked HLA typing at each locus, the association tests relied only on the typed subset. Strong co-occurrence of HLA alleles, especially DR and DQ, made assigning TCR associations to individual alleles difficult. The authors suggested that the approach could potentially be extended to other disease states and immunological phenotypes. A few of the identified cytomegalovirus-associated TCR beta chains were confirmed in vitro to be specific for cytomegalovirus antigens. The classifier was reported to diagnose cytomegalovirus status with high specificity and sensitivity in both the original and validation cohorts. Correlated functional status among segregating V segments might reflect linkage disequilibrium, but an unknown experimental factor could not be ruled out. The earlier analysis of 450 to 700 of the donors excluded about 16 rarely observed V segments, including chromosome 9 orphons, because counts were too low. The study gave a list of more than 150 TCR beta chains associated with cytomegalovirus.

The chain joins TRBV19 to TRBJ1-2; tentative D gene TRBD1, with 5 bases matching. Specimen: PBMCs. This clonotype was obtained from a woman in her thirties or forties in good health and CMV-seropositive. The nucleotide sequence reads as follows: TGTGCCAGTAGTATCCTGGGGGGAGATGGCTACACCTTC. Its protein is CASSILGGDGYTF.